This T cell receptor beta chain was profiled in a study of shared clonotypes between healthy human individuals (dated by TCRdb to 2018 to 2021). In the study overall: The cohort comprised two women and a few men aged 18 to 49 years. Different laboratories and diverse techniques were used to prepare libraries and sequence TCR repertoires, to increase sequencing depth and limit assay-specific biases. Per donor, leukapheresis produced somewhere between about 0.94 and 10 billion PBMCs. To estimate repertoire size and how much clonotype sharing occurs between individuals, the study deeply sequenced the blood TCR repertoires of five healthy adults. Per donor, three plates each were used for CD4 naive and CD4 memory, two for CD8 naive, and one for CD8 memory. Study-level results and caveats: Pairwise subsampling led to the expectation that sequencing depth would affect the degree of clonotype sharing among donors. Even with the large sequencing depth, rarefaction of the sorted-subset datasets indicated that sequencing was incomplete. Compared with non-shared clonotypes, the clonotypes found in all four sorted-subset donors had higher generation probabilities. Because the study included only a small number of donors, the genetic and exposure-history diversity represented was limited. Sampling was restricted to blood, and TCR repertoires in tissue are likely to differ from TCR repertoires in blood. When a handful of donors were compared, the shared fraction of clonotypes was 5% to 6.5% for naive CD4, less than 4% for naive CD8, about 2.5% for memory CD4, and about 0.36% for memory CD8. Naive subsets generally had larger estimated clonotype richness than memory subsets did.

TCR CDR3 regions were amplified from genomic DNA by multiplex PCR using the deep immunoSEQ assay. Extracted genomic DNA from each cell subset was spread evenly across all wells of several immunoSEQ 96-well plates, with each plate serving as a replicate. For sorted subsets, around 200 ng genomic DNA, equal to some 28,000 T cell genomes, was loaded into each replicate PCR. The purified libraries were quantified using a Qubit 3.0 fluorometer, sized with a Bioanalyzer 2100, and then quantified again using the KAPA Library Quantification kit. A separate single-read 150-cycle Illumina NextSeq 550 flow cell was used to sequence each immunoSEQ 96-well plate. As for how the authors treated the data: The immunoSEQ output contained only junctional sequences without quality scores, so filtering could not match that applied to full-length reads. Sequences were annotated with PyIR, a Python wrapper for IgBLAST v1.9, using IMGT germline references to assign V/J genes and CDR3. Reads were filtered out if the reads had weak V/J assignments (E-value above 1e-6), no CDR3, stop codons, out-of-frame junctions, or ambiguous translated residues. V3J clonotypes were defined as sequences sharing the same inferred V gene, J gene, and CDR3 amino acid sequence. Percentage overlap between repertoires was calculated by dividing the number of shared unique clonotypes by the size of the smaller repertoire. RTK rarefaction, the Chao1 estimator, and Recon v2.1 estimates of unobserved clonotypes were used to assess repertoire richness. OLGA was used to compute generation probabilities for all TCRbeta clonotypes that the gDNA method yielded from a handful of donors. Held by TCRdb, this immuneACCESS table contains in-frame sequences only and omits some clones. Under half of the omission traces to an unresolved V gene where checked; the cause of the rest is unknown. That table gives V, J and clone size, and the DNA gave D and trimming. A total of 2 million to 2.5 million clones appear in this sample, approximately 96% of them only once. The top ten clonotypes cover 0.13% of the sample.

As concerns this clone: Its specific antigen is unknown. No qualities accompany the bases; no much larger clone lies one base away.

Healthy HIV-negative adults with no recently reported acute infections or vaccinations were included as donors. Every donor was a Caucasian adult residing in Nashville, Tennessee, USA. Magnetic negative selection was used to enrich CD4+ T cells, after which naive cells were positively selected on CD45RA and the negative fraction became the memory subset. After blood collection by leukapheresis, PBMCs were isolated using Ficoll-Histopaque density gradient centrifugation and then cryopreserved in the vapor phase of liquid nitrogen. Analytical flow cytometry was used to check the purity and quantity of every magnetically sorted T cell population. Genomic DNA was isolated from each sorted fraction and quantified by UV absorbance on a Nanodrop 2000c. As encoded in the germline V gene, CDR1 is SGHDT while CDR2 is YYEEEE. The CDR3 covers 13 residues, taking in both the cysteine and the phenylalanine. Of all the DNA, just the CDR3 is kept, 39 bases in frame from base 1. A distance of 11 bases separates the germline ends of V and J, which lose 4 bases and 4 bases respectively.

Sequencing was carried out using naive CD4+ T cells sorted from blood. This specimen's cell subset or site label, interpreted: CD45RA+ positively selected. The receptor was isolated from a man between 18 and 29 years old in good health. The rearrangement combines TRBV5-6 with TRBJ1-1; perhaps TRBD1 is the D gene, with 5 bases matching. CDR3 region: CASSGGKGTEAFF. The nucleotide sequence reads TGTGCCAGCAGCGGGGGGAAGGGCACTGAAGCTTTCTTT.